This T cell receptor beta chain appears in the sequencing data of a study of blood T cells in healthy people across ages. Study overall: Template switching caught about one barcoded beta molecule for each two T cells.

This clonotype was observed at least ten times. Its cognate antigen is unknown. A second roughly 6 to 11 cycle PCR used barcoded and J-beta primers. In TCRdb, the 5' RACE reads were re-called with MiXCR into one record per CDR3 protein. Among 800,000 to 950,000 distinct CDR3 sequences listed, 25% to 35% were seen once. Findings and limits, study-wide: More naive CD4+ cells and higher diversity were found in long-lived than in aged donors.

The same data also went into a second study, on T cells of mothers and their children. Turning to that study: Each mother gave over 8 million TCR beta CDR3 reads; each child, several million.

This sequence originates from a middle-aged woman in good health. The sequenced sample consisted of blood.

The CDR3 spells CASSSRRAGGQETQYF. The CDR3 DNA sequence: TGTGCCAGCAGCTCCCGCCGAGCGGGAGGTCAAGAGACCCAGTACTTC. The chain is built from TRBV5-6 and TRBJ2-5; 9 positions match TRBD2. From germline, CDR1 is SGHDT and CDR2 YYEEEE. The CDR3 is 16 residues long. With 3 bases clipped from V and 2 bases from J, the junction kept 8 bases outside the gene matches.